Listed below are T cell receptor beta chains from one sample, sequenced in a study of T cell changes during pregnancy in multiple sclerosis. Assay used: immunoSEQ multiplex PCR; TCRdb lists only in-frame clones, some missing. The repertoire consists of around 50,000 clones, with around 90% occurring once and the leading ten covering around 0.61%. Sequences were derived from CD4+ T cells from peripheral blood mononuclear cells, sampled after pregnancy. The receptors here all came from a female donor in good health, enrolled as a control in a pregnancy study. Each CDR3 is given with its conserved first and last residue. The D gene is left open where the match is weak. Size is omitted from some rows. Given values are once, few, many or a class for expanded clones.

clone_size,v_call,j_call,d_call,cdr3_aa,cdr3_nt
-,TRBV6-1,TRBJ1-1,-,CASSVLSGNTEAFF,TGTGCCAGCAGTGTACTTTCGGGGAACACTGAAGCTTTCTTT
-,TRBV27,TRBJ2-3,-,CASSFPEGGPTDTQYF,TGTGCCAGCAGTTTTCCAGAGGGGGGGCCCACAGATACGCAGTATTTT
-,TRBV11-2,TRBJ2-3,TRBD2,CASSLLAGGTDTQYF,TGTGCCAGCAGCCTACTAGCGGGGGGGACAGATACGCAGTATTTT
-,TRBV28,TRBJ1-2,TRBD1,CASMGQPNYGYTF,TGTGCCAGCATGGGACAGCCTAACTATGGCTACACCTTC
once,TRBV19,TRBJ1-1,-,CASSIDRTEAFF,TGTGCCAGTAGTATAGATCGGACTGAAGCTTTCTTT
-,TRBV9,TRBJ2-5,-,CASSVRGQQQETQYF,TGTGCCAGCAGCGTACGCGGACAGCAACAAGAGACCCAGTACTTC
-,TRBV28,TRBJ2-7,-,CASSSQIQAGLEQYF,TGTGCCAGCAGTTCCCAAATTCAAGCGGGTCTGGAGCAGTACTTC
-,TRBV5-1,TRBJ2-1,-,CASSPTGTYNEQFF,TGCGCCAGCAGCCCCACAGGGACCTACAATGAGCAGTTCTTC
-,TRBV7-2,TRBJ2-1,TRBD2,CASSLVGTSGGASEQFF,TGTGCCAGCAGCTTAGTAGGGACTAGCGGGGGGGCATCTGAGCAGTTCTTC
-,TRBV10-3,TRBJ2-5,TRBD1,CAISESIVTGGQETQYF,TGTGCCATCAGTGAGTCGATCGTGACAGGGGGCCAAGAGACCCAGTACTTC